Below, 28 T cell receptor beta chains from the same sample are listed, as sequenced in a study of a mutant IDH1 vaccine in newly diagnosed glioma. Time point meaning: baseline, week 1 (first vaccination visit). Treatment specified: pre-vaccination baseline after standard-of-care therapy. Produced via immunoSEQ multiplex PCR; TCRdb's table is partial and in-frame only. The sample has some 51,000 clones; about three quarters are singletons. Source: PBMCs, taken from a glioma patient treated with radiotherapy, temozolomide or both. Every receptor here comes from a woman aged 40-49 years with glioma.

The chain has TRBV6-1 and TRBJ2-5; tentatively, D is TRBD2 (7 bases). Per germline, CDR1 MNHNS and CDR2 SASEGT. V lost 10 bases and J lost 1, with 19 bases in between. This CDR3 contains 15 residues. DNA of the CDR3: TGTGCCATTCAGAGGGGGGGGAGGGCCCAAGAGACCCAGTACTTC. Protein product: CAIQRGGRAQETQYF.

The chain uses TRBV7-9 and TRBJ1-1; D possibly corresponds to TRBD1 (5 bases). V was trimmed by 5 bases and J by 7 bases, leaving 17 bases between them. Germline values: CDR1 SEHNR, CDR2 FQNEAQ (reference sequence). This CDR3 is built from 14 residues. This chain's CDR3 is CASSRDSKDGEAFF. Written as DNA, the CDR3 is TGTGCCAGCAGCCGGGACTCCAAAGATGGTGAAGCTTTCTTT.

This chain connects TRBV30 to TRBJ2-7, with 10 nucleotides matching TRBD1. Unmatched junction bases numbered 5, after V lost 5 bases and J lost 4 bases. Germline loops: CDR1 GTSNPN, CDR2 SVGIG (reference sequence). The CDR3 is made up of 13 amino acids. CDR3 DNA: TGTGCCTGGGATAGACAGGGGGCATACGAGCAGTACTTC. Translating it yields CAWDRQGAYEQYF.

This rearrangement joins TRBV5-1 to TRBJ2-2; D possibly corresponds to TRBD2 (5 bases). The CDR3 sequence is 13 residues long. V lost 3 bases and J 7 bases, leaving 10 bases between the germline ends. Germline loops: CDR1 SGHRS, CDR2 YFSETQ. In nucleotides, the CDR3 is TGCGCCAGCAGCTCGGGGATACTCGGGGAGCTGTTTTTT. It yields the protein CASSSGILGELFF. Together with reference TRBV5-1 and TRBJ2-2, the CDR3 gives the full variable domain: KAGVTQTPRYLIKTRGQQVTLSCSPISGHRSVSWYQQTPGQGLQFLFEYFSETQRNKGNFPGRFSGRQFSNSRSEMNVSTLELGDSALYLCASSSGILGELFFGEGSRLTVL.

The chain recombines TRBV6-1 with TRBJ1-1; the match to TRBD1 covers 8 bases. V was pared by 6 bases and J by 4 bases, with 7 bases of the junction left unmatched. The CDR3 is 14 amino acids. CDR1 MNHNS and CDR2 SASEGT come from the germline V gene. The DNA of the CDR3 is TGTGCCAGCAGGGGGGCAGGGGGCGTCACTGAAGCTTTCTTT. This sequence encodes CASRGAGGVTEAFF.

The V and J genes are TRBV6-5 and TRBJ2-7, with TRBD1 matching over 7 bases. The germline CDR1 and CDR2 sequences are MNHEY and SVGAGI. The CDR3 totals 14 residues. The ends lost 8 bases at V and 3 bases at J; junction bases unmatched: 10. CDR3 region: CASHEGAGGYEQYF. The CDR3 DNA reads TGTGCCAGCCACGAAGGCGCAGGGGGCTACGAGCAGTACTTC.

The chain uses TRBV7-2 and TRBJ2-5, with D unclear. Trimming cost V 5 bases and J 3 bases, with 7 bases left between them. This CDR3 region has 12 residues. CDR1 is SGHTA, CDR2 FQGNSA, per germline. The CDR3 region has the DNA TGTGCCAGCAGCCGGGCAGAAGAGACCCAGTACTTC. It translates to CASSRAEETQYF. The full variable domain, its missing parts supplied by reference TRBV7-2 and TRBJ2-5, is GAGVSQSPSNKVTEKGKDVELRCDPISGHTALYWYRQSLGQGLEFLIYFQGNSAPDKSGLPSDRFSAERTGGSVSTLTIQRTQQEDSAVYLCASSRAEETQYFGPGTRLLVL.

CDR3 sequence reads: CACWSLSRYEQYF. In nucleotides, the CDR3 is TGTGCCTGTTGGTCTCTTTCCCGCTACGAGCAGTACTTC. The chain has TRBV30 and TRBJ2-7, with unresolved D. The CDR3 totals 13 residues. The V and J ends lost 6 bases and 3 bases respectively, with 15 bases between them. In germline, CDR1 is GTSNPN, CDR2 SVGIG (reference sequence).

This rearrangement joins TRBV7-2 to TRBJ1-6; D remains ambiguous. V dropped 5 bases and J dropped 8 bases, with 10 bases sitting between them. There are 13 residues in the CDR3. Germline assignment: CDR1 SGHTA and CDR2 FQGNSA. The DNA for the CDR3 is TGTGCCAGCAGCCTAACCAACTATTCACCCCTCCACTTT. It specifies CASSLTNYSPLHF.

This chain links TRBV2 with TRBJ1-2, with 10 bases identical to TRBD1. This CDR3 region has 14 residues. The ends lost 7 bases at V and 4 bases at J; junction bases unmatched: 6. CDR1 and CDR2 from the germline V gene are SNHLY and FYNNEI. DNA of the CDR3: TGTGCCAGCATCAGCGGACAGGGGGTCTATGGCTACACCTTC. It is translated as CASISGQGVYGYTF.

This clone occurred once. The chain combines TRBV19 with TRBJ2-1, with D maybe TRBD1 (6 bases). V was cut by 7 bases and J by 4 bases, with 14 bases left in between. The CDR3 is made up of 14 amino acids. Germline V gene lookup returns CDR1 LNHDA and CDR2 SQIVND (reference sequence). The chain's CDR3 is CASNDRTGYNEQFF. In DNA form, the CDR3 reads TGTGCCAGTAACGACAGGACGGGGTACAATGAGCAGTTCTTC.

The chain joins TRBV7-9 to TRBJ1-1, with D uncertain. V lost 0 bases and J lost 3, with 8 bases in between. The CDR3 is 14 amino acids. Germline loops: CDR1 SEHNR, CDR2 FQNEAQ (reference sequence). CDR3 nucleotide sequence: TGTGCCAGCAGCTTAGCCTTAGTCGACACTGAAGCTTTCTTT. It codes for CASSLALVDTEAFF.

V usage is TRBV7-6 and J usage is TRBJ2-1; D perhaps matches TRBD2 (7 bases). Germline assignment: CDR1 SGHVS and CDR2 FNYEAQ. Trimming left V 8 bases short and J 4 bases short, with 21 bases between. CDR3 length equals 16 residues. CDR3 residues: CASRPGGGALYNEQFF. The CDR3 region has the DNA TGTGCCAGCCGTCCTGGTGGGGGGGCCTTGTACAATGAGCAGTTCTTC.

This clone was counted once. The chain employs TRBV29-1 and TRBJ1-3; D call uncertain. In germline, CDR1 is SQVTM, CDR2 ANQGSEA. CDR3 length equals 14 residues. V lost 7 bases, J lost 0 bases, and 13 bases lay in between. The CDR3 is CSAGRTDSGNTIYF. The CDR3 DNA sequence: TGCAGCGCGGGCCGGACGGACTCTGGAAACACCATATATTTT.

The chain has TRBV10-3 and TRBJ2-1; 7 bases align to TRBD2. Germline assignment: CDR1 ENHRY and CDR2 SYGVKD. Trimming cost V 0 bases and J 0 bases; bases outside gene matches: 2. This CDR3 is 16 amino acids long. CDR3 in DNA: TGTGCCATCAGTGAGTCAGGCGGGAGCTCCTACAATGAGCAGTTCTTC. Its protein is CAISESGGSSYNEQFF.

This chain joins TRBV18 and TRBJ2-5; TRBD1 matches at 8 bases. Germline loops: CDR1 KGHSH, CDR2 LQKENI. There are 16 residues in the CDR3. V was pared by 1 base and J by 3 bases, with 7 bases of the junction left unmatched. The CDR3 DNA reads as TGTGCCAGCTCACCACTTCTGGGACAGGTGGAAGAGACCCAGTACTTC. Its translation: CASSPLLGQVEETQYF.

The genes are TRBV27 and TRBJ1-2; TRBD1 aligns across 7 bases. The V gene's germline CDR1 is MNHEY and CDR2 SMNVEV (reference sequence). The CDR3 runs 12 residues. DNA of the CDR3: TGTCCCCGGGGACAGCCAAACTATGGCTACACCTTC. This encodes CPRGQPNYGYTF.

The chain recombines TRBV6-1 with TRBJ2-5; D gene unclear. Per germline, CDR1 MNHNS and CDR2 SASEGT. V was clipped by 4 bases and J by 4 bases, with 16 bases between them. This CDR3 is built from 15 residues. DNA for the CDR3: TGTGCCAGCAGTGGAGGCTCCACACGATCAGAGACCCAGTACTTC. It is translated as CASSGGSTRSETQYF.

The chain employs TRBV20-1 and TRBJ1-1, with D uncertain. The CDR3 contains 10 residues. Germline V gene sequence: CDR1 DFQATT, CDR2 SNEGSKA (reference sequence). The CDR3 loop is CSWLNTEAFF. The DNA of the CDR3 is TGCAGCTGGCTGAACACTGAAGCTTTCTTT.

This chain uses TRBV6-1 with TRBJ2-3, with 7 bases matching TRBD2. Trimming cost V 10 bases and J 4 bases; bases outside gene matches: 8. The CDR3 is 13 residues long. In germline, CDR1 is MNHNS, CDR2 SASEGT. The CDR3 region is CAIQRRGADTQYF. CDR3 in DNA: TGTGCCATCCAGAGACGGGGGGCAGATACGCAGTATTTT.

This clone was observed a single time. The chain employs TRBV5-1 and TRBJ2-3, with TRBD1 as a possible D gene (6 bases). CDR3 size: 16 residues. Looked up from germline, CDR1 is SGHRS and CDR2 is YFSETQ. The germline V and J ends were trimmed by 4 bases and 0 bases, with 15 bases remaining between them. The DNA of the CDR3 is TGCGCCAGCAGCCTTGGGGGCAGCCCTAGCACAGATACGCAGTATTTT. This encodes CASSLGGSPSTDTQYF. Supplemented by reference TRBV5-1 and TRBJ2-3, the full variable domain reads KAGVTQTPRYLIKTRGQQVTLSCSPISGHRSVSWYQQTPGQGLQFLFEYFSETQRNKGNFPGRFSGRQFSNSRSEMNVSTLELGDSALYLCASSLGGSPSTDTQYFGPGTRLTVL.

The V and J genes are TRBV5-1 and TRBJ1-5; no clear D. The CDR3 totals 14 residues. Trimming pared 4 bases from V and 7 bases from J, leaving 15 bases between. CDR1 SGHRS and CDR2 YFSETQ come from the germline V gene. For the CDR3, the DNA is TGCGCCAGCAGCCCCGGGAGTTTGGGACAGCCCCAGCATTTT. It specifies CASSPGSLGQPQHF.

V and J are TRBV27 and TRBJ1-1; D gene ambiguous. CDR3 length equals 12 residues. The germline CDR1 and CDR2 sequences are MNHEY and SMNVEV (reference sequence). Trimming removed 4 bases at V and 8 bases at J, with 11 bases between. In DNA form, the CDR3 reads TGTGCCAGCAGTTCCCTCCTCGGGGAAGCTTTCTTT. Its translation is CASSSLLGEAFF.

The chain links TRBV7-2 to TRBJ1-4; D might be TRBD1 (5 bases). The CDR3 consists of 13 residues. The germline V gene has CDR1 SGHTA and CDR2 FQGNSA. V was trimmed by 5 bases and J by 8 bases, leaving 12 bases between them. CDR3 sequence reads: CASSQFQGEKLFF. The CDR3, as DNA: TGTGCCAGCAGCCAATTCCAGGGCGAAAAACTGTTTTTT.

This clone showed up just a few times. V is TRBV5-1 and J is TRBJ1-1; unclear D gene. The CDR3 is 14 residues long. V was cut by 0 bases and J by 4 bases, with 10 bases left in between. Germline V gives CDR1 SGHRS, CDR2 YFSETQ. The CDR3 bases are TGCGCCAGCAGCTTGGACAAGATTAGCACTGAAGCTTTCTTT. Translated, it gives CASSLDKISTEAFF.

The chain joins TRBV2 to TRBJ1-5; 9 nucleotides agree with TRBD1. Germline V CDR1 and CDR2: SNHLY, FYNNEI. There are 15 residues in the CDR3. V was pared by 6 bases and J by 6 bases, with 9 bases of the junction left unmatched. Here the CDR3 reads CASRRKTGGSQPQHF. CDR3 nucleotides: TGTGCCAGCAGACGGAAAACAGGGGGCTCTCAGCCCCAGCATTTT. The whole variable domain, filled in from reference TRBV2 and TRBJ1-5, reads EPEVTQTPSHQVTQMGQEVILRCVPISNHLYFYWYRQILGQKVEFLVSFYNNEISEKSEIFDDQFSVERPDGSNFTLKIRSTKLEDSAMYFCASRRKTGGSQPQHFGDGTRLSIL.

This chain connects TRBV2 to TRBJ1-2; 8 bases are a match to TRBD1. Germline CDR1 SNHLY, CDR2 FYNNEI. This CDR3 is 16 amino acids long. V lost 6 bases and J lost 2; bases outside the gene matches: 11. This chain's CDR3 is CASSGGTGRGNYGYTF. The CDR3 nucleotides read TGTGCCAGCAGCGGAGGGACAGGCAGAGGAAACTATGGCTACACCTTC.

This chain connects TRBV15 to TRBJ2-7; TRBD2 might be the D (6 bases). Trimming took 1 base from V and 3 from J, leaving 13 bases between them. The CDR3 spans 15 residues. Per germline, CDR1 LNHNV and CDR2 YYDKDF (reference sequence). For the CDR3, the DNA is TGTGCCACCAGCAGAGGACGGGACTCCCTCTACGAGCAGTACTTC. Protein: CATSRGRDSLYEQYF.